The 13 T cell receptor beta chains given below trace back to one sample, sequenced in a study of cytomegalovirus exposure and HLA in healthy donors. The PCR used 60 Vbeta and 13 Jbeta primers. Here immunoSEQ multiplex PCR was the method, and the copy in TCRdb shows in-frame clones only, minus some. Of 50,000 to 65,000 clones detected, about three quarters appear once; the ten largest clones hold around 3.1%. The material sequenced was PBMCs. All receptors derive from a young man in good health and CMV-seronegative.

This chain connects TRBV7-2 to TRBJ1-2; D remains unclear. Trimming left V 1 base short and J 4 bases short, with 10 bases between. The CDR3 covers 14 residues. Germline V lookup: CDR1 SGHTA, CDR2 FQGNSA. CDR3 DNA sequence: TGTGCCAGCAGCTTAGAGCCGGTCGCCTATGGCTACACCTTC. Amino acids: CASSLEPVAYGYTF.

The V and J genes are TRBV29-1 and TRBJ1-2; no clear D gene. CDR1 is SQVTM and CDR2 is ANQGSEA in the germline V gene. The germline V and J ends were trimmed by 5 bases and 4 bases, with 14 bases remaining between them. The length of the CDR3 is 13 residues. The CDR3 here is CSVSLIEAYGYTF. The CDR3 nucleotides read TGCAGCGTTTCCCTTATTGAGGCCTATGGCTACACCTTC.

This clone was recorded only once. The chain is built from TRBV6-6 and TRBJ1-1; 7 nucleotides match TRBD1. The V gene's germline CDR1 is MNHNY and CDR2 SVGAGI (reference sequence). Trimming at V came to 6 bases and at J to 6 bases, leaving 13 bases not matched to a gene. CDR3 size: 15 residues. This CDR3 reads CASSHNLQGKSEAFF. The CDR3, as DNA: TGTGCCAGCAGCCACAACTTACAGGGGAAGTCTGAAGCTTTCTTT.

This chain connects TRBV7-2 to TRBJ2-5; perhaps TRBD1 as D (7 bases). The CDR3 contains 13 residues. CDR1 is SGHTA and CDR2 is FQGNSA in the germline V gene. Trimming shortened V by 8 bases and J by 0 bases, and 10 bases separated the two germline ends. CDR3 sequence reads: CASGRGDQETQYF. The CDR3 DNA sequence: TGTGCCAGCGGCAGGGGGGACCAAGAGACCCAGTACTTC.

The chain is built from TRBV7-9 and TRBJ2-7; TRBD2 aligns across 9 bases. The CDR3 has 18 residues. The V and J ends lost 1 base and 4 bases, in that order; junction bases with no gene match: 14. The V gene's germline CDR1 is SEHNR and CDR2 FQNEAQ (reference sequence). CDR3 region: CASSLGLREPSGMYEQYF. DNA for the CDR3: TGTGCCAGCAGCTTAGGCCTCAGAGAGCCTAGCGGGATGTACGAGCAGTACTTC.

The gene calls are TRBV28 and TRBJ1-2; a weak D match, TRBD1 (6 bases). CDR1 MDHEN and CDR2 SYDVKM come from the germline V gene. The CDR3 loop spans 14 amino acids. V lost 6 bases and J lost 0, with 11 bases in between. CDR3 residues: CASSSQGPNYGYTF. Written as DNA, the CDR3 is TGTGCCAGCAGCTCACAGGGCCCTAACTATGGCTACACCTTC.

The V gene is TRBV4-1, the J gene TRBJ1-1, with 9 bases fitting TRBD1. Germline V gene sequence: CDR1 MGHRA, CDR2 YSYEKL. Trimming took 1 base from V and 0 from J; bases not matched to a gene: 6. This CDR3 contains 17 residues. CDR3 region: CASSQGTGERMNTEAFF. The CDR3 DNA reads as TGCGCCAGCAGCCAAGGGACAGGGGAGAGGATGAACACTGAAGCTTTCTTT.

This clone was detected only a few times. The chain is built from TRBV4-2 and TRBJ1-1; D is perhaps TRBD1 (6 bases). This CDR3 is 17 amino acids long. V was trimmed by 0 bases and J by 5 bases, leaving 19 bases between them. The germline V gene has CDR1 LGHNA and CDR2 YNFKEQ. CDR3 loop: CASSQDLAGALLTEAFF. CDR3 nucleotide sequence: TGTGCCAGCAGCCAAGATCTGGCAGGGGCCCTATTAACTGAAGCTTTCTTT.

The gene calls are TRBV2 and TRBJ2-5, with 7 bases matching TRBD1. J gave up 3 bases and V 6 bases, and 4 bases lay outside the gene matches. The CDR3 length is 13 residues. CDR1 SNHLY and CDR2 FYNNEI come from the germline V gene. In DNA, the CDR3 is TGTGCCAGCAGCTTACAGGGGAAAGAGACCCAGTACTTC. Its translation is CASSLQGKETQYF.

This clone was seen a few times. The chain employs TRBV18 and TRBJ2-7; the D is unclear. V lost 0 bases, J lost 5 bases, and 11 bases lay in between. The CDR3 extends over 14 amino acids. In germline, CDR1 is KGHSH, CDR2 LQKENI. The CDR3 here is CASSPPIDRDEQYF. CDR3 DNA: TGTGCCAGCTCACCACCTATTGATCGAGACGAGCAGTACTTC. The variable domain in full, completed from reference TRBV18 and TRBJ2-7, reads NAGVMQNPRHLVRRRGQEARLRCSPMKGHSHVYWYRQLPEEGLKFMVYLQKENIIDESGMPKERFSAEFPKEGPSILRIQQVVRGDSAAYFCASSPPIDRDEQYFGPGTRLTVT.

This clone was counted a single time. This rearrangement joins TRBV5-1 to TRBJ1-1, with no clear D. Trimming pared 0 bases from V and 0 bases from J, leaving 6 bases between. Germline V gives CDR1 SGHRS, CDR2 YFSETQ. The CDR3 is 14 residues long. CDR3 region: CASSLVAVNTEAFF. For the CDR3, the DNA is TGCGCCAGCAGCTTGGTAGCTGTGAACACTGAAGCTTTCTTT.

This clone was found a few times. DNA for the CDR3: TGTGCCAGCAGTTACTCGAATCTAGGCACCCCCTACGAGCAGTACTTC. Protein product: CASSYSNLGTPYEQYF. The chain uses TRBV6-5 and TRBJ2-7; D uncertain. CDR3 length: 16 amino acids. The ends were cut back, 0 bases at V and 2 bases at J, with 14 bases in the middle. CDR1 and CDR2 from the germline V gene are MNHEY and SVGAGI.

The J gene is TRBJ1-2, the V gene TRBV2; D may be TRBD1 (6 bases). Germline lookup yields CDR1 SNHLY and CDR2 FYNNEI. Trimming stripped 8 bases from V and 8 bases from J, with 12 bases between. The CDR3 sequence is 11 residues long. The CDR3 reads CASGSGDGYTF. CDR3 in DNA: TGTGCCAGCGGGTCAGGGGACGGCTACACCTTC.